This is a list of T cell receptor beta chains from one sample in a study of blood T cells in healthy people across ages. TCRdb analysed the 5' RACE reads with MiXCR anew, one entry per CDR3 protein. Among fewer than 1,000,000 distinct CDR3 sequences listed, about 47% were seen once. Sequenced input: blood. The receptors were sampled from a man aged 80 or over in good health. Both conserved end residues are part of each CDR3. The D gene is left open where the match is weak. The size entry is marked missing in some rows and otherwise reads once, few, many or a size class.

TRBV30	NA	TRBJ2-1	TRBD1	14	TGTGCCTGGAGTCGGGACAGCTCCTACAATGAGCAGTTCTTC	CAWSRDSSYNEQFF
TRBV6-2/TRBV6-3	NA	TRBJ1-1	NA	11	TGTGCCAGCAGTTACAGGGGTATGGCTTTCTTT	CASSYRGMAFF
TRBV7-2	many	TRBJ2-1	NA	11	TGTGCCAGCAGCATCATCCATGAGCAGTTCTTC	CASSIIHEQFF
TRBV7-9	NA	TRBJ2-2	TRBD2	18	TGTGCCAGCAGCTTAGTTCGGACGGGACTAGGAGTTACCGGGGAGCTGTTTTTT	CASSLVRTGLGVTGELFF
TRBV5-1	NA	TRBJ1-3	NA	14	TGCGCCAGCAGCTGGGAACAGGGAGGGGACACCATATATTTT	CASSWEQGGDTIYF
TRBV27	NA	TRBJ1-2	NA	14	TGTGCCAGCAGTTTCTCAGGCGTAGCGGAAGGCTACACCTTC	CASSFSGVAEGYTF
TRBV28	NA	TRBJ2-6	NA	14	TGTGCCAGCAAGTCGGGGGTTGGGGCCAACGTCCTGACTTTC	CASKSGVGANVLTF
TRBV5-6	few	TRBJ1-1	NA	13	TGTGCCAGCAGCTTGACAACAGGGTGGGAAGCTTTCTTT	CASSLTTGWEAFF
TRBV4-3	NA	TRBJ1-2	NA	14	TGCGCCAGCAGCCAAGATGGGGGGGCCTATGGCTACACCTTC	CASSQDGGAYGYTF
TRBV4-2	few	TRBJ2-6	NA	16	TGTGCCAGCAGCCAAGATTGGGCAGTTAGGGCCAACGTCCTGACTTTC	CASSQDWAVRANVLTF
TRBV6-6	NA	TRBJ2-7	TRBD1	15	TGTGCCAGCAGTTACTCGACGGGACAGGGTAACGAGCAGTACTTC	CASSYSTGQGNEQYF
TRBV11-2	NA	TRBJ2-7	NA	16	TGTGCCAGCAGCTGGTCTAGGTCGGGATCCTACAATGAGCAGTACTTC	CASSWSRSGSYNEQYF
TRBV7-2	many	TRBJ2-5	TRBD2	15	TGTGCCAGCAAAAGACTAGCGGGCCCCCAAGAGACCCAGTACTTC	CASKRLAGPQETQYF